The T cell receptor beta chain described here comes from a study of technical replicates of blood from four donors. Libraries were prepared by immunoSEQ multiplex PCR; TCRdb keeps only in-frame clonotypes and omits some of them. This sample yields about 80,000 clones, of which around 94% are seen a single time; more than 0.35% belongs to the top ten. The CDR3 sequence is 12 residues long. After removal of 7 bases from V and 7 bases from J, the junction contained 4 bases not matched to a gene. Germline V gene sequence: CDR1 MDHEN, CDR2 SYDVKM. The sequencing input was T cells isolated from PBMCs. The chain is built from TRBV28 and TRBJ1-5, with TRBD1 matching over 7 bases. This TCR was sampled from a human donor in good health. The CDR3 region has the DNA TGTGCCAGCACCAGGGGGGCGCAGCCCCAGCATTTT. It yields the protein CASTRGAQPQHF.